Listed below are T cell receptor beta chains from one sample, sequenced in a study of T cell responses to AZD1222 COVID-19 vaccine. Using immunoSEQ multiplex PCR, the repertoire was profiled, and TCRdb retains in-frame clones only, with some absent. The sample records roughly 150,000 clones, more than 90% being singletons. The sequencing used peripheral blood, collected on day 0 of AZD1222 vaccination. The receptors derive from an adult in good health. Each CDR3 is given with its conserved first and last residue. D genes are given only for firm matches. A row's size may be missing; if present it is once, few, many or a size class.

d_call j_call v_call clone_size cdr3_nt cdr3_aa
- TRBJ1-1 TRBV7-2 - TGTGCCAGCAGCTCACAGCCCCGGGTCACTGAAGCTTTCTTT CASSSQPRVTEAFF
- TRBJ1-1 TRBV7-9 - TGTGCCAGCAGCTTAGGACCCACTGAAGCTTTCTTT CASSLGPTEAFF
TRBD2 TRBJ2-1 TRBV6-5 - TGTGCCAGCAGGCTACTAGCGCTGGCCTACAATGAGCAGTTCTTC CASRLLALAYNEQFF
TRBD2 TRBJ2-3 TRBV9 - TGTGCCAGCAGCGTTGCGGGAGGGCCGACAGATACGCAGTATTTT CASSVAGGPTDTQYF
- TRBJ1-5 TRBV5-1 - TGCGCCAGCAGCGTAACAGGTTCGGGTGGTCAGCCCCAGCATTTT CASSVTGSGGQPQHF
- TRBJ1-1 TRBV6-5 - TGTGCCAGCGGGTTGTCCAGAAAAGGGAACACTGAAGCTTTCTTT CASGLSRKGNTEAFF
- TRBJ1-2 TRBV11-2 - TGTGCCAGCAGCCCACTCCCTAGCTATGGCTACACCTTC CASSPLPSYGYTF
- TRBJ1-1 TRBV19 - TGTGCCAGTAGTATAGATCGCGGCAGTGGGGCTTTCTTT CASSIDRGSGAFF
TRBD1 TRBJ2-7 TRBV27 - TGTGCCAGCAGTTCACCGGGACAGGGGATAGTCGAGCAGTACTTC CASSSPGQGIVEQYF
- TRBJ1-1 TRBV12-5 few TGTGCTAGTGGTCTCAACCGGGGACCCGGGAGCACTGAAGCTTTCTTT CASGLNRGPGSTEAFF
TRBD1 TRBJ1-1 TRBV7-3 - TGTGCCAGCAGCTCTCAGGGGGGCACTGAAGCTTTCTTT CASSSQGGTEAFF
- TRBJ1-2 TRBV6-5 - TGTGCCAGCAGTTACGAGGCACGCATGGGGCCCTATGGCTACACCTTC CASSYEARMGPYGYTF
TRBD1 TRBJ1-5 TRBV7-9 - TGTGCCAGCAGCCTCGACAGGGGGCCGGATCAGCCCCAGCATTTT CASSLDRGPDQPQHF
TRBD1 TRBJ2-7 TRBV5-4 - TGTGCCAGCAGCTATCGGACAGGTTCCTACGAGCAGTACTTC CASSYRTGSYEQYF
- TRBJ1-5 TRBV19 - TGTGCCAGTAGTATGATCTGGGGAGATCAGCCCCAGCATTTT CASSMIWGDQPQHF
- TRBJ1-1 TRBV5-1 - TGCGCCAGCACCGGGAACACTGAAGCTTTCTTT CASTGNTEAFF
- TRBJ1-5 TRBV19 - TGTGCCAGTAGTATAGTGCCCGAGGGCCCTTATAGCAATCAGCCCCAGCATTTT CASSIVPEGPYSNQPQHF
TRBD1 TRBJ2-3 TRBV5-1 - TGCGCCAGCAGCTTTCTCACGGGACAGGCCTTAGGAGATACGCAGTATTTT CASSFLTGQALGDTQYF
TRBD1 TRBJ2-7 TRBV25-1 - TGTGCCAGCAGTGAATATGAGGGTGGGGACAGGGAGCCCTACGAGCAGTACTTC CASSEYEGGDREPYEQYF
TRBD1 TRBJ2-1 TRBV7-3 - TGTGCCAGCAGCCCAGGGACAGGGGGTTACAATGAGCAGTTCTTC CASSPGTGGYNEQFF
TRBD1 TRBJ1-5 TRBV4-1 - TGCGCCAGCAGCCAAGGGTTGGGACAGGGGGCACGGCAGCCCCAGCATTTT CASSQGLGQGARQPQHF
- TRBJ1-1 TRBV7-2 once TGTGCCAGCAGCTTCGCAGGTGACACTGAAGCTTTCTTT CASSFAGDTEAFF
- TRBJ2-6 TRBV3-1/TRBV3-2 - TGTGCCAGCAGCCAAGTATTCTCTGGGGCCAACGTCCTGACTTTC CASSQVFSGANVLTF
- TRBJ1-4 TRBV19 - TGTGCCAGTAGCGACCGAGGGGCCACTAATGAAAAACTGTTTTTT CASSDRGATNEKLFF
- TRBJ1-5 TRBV15 - TGTGCCACCAGCAGTAGACCGAATAGCAATCAGCCCCAGCATTTT CATSSRPNSNQPQHF
TRBD1 TRBJ1-2 TRBV27 - TGTGCCAGCAGTCTCGCATTCACCGGGACAGGGGGTGGCTACACCTTC CASSLAFTGTGGGYTF
- TRBJ2-2 TRBV6-1 - TGTGCCAGCAGTGATGGGCTGAAGATGAACACCGGGGAGCTGTTTTTT CASSDGLKMNTGELFF